This T cell receptor (beta chain) was recovered during a study of shared clonotypes between healthy human individuals. This CDR3 is 15 amino acids long. V lost 2 bases, J lost 4 bases, and 12 bases lay in between. Germline CDR1 is KGHSH and CDR2 is LQKENI. This was a deep-level run. The method was immunoSEQ multiplex PCR; TCRdb's version includes in-frame clones alone and lacks a portion of them. Among 2.3 million or so clones listed, about 92% were seen once. Study-level findings and limits: Approximately 4.6% of naive CD4 clonotypes were shared across a few donors. Expectations were that clonotype sharing among donors would be affected by sequencing depth.

In the case of this clone: The antigen is unknown.

This TCR was sampled from a man aged 18 to 35 in good health. Some clones in this sample may be carry-over from other donors' samples. Sequences were obtained from naive CD4+ T cells from PBMCs. Specified subset: CD45RA+ positively selected. The chain combines TRBV18 with TRBJ1-5, with D unclear. The CDR3 spells CASSPKRVSNQPQHF. CDR3 nucleotide sequence: TGTGCCAGCTCACCAAAAAGGGTGTCAAATCAGCCCCAGCATTTT.